The T cell receptor beta chain described here comes from a study of T cells after yellow fever vaccination. Across the study: The fractions with low cell numbers were processed using SMART-Seq v4 Ultra Low Input.

Each CDR3 protein gets one entry after TCRdb re-called the 5' RACE reads with MiXCR. The table shows 200,000 to 300,000 distinct CDR3 sequences, with 6% to 8% occurring only once. Study-wide findings and caveats: Reappearance after the booster was observed for most primary-vaccination clones (roughly 97% CD4, just over 85% CD8).

Germline assignment: CDR1 DFQATT and CDR2 SNEGSKA (reference sequence). With 2 bases removed from V and 5 bases from J, the gap between germline ends came to 13 bases. This CDR3 spans 14 amino acids. This clonotype was detected a few times. Antigen unknown. This specimen consisted of CD4+ T cells sorted from PBMCs, obtained on the day of the yellow fever booster vaccination. The chain recombines TRBV20-1 with TRBJ1-5; maybe TRBD1 (6 bases). The TCR was taken from a man aged 25-45 years who received the YFV17D yellow fever vaccine. CDR3 DNA: TGCAGTGCTAGAAAGGGCCAGGGGCATCAGCCCCAGCATTTT. Translation gives CSARKGQGHQPQHF.